The next 15 T cell receptor beta chains were all read from a single sample in a study of cytomegalovirus exposure and HLA in healthy donors. Using immunoSEQ multiplex PCR, the repertoire was profiled, and TCRdb retains in-frame clones only, with some absent. The repertoire holds about 200,000 clones, with 75% to 85% as singletons. Sequenced sample: PBMCs. These receptors were obtained from a woman in her twenties or thirties in good health and CMV-seropositive.

Remarks on this clone: Other DNA sequences in this sample translate to the same CDR3. The chain combines TRBV27 with TRBJ2-3; no firm D call. This CDR3 comprises 12 residues. Germline assignment: CDR1 MNHEY and CDR2 SMNVEV (reference sequence). V lost 5 bases, J lost 2 bases, and 5 bases lay in between. CDR3 in amino acids: CASSPNTDTQYF. CDR3 in DNA: TGTGCCAGCAGTCCCAACACAGATACGCAGTATTTT.

This chain connects TRBV7-9 to TRBJ1-1; D might be TRBD1 (5 bases). V was shortened by 4 bases and J by 5 bases, with 11 bases between the two germline ends. The CDR3 sequence is 13 residues long. Germline loops: CDR1 SEHNR, CDR2 FQNEAQ (reference sequence). In nucleotides, the CDR3 is TGTGCCAGCAGCTCTAAGGGGTGGACTGAAGCTTTCTTT. It yields the protein CASSSKGWTEAFF.

V is TRBV28 and J is TRBJ2-2; D unclear. V was clipped by 2 bases and J by 5 bases, with 9 bases between them. The CDR3 covers 14 residues. Germline lookup yields CDR1 MDHEN and CDR2 SYDVKM. CDR3 DNA sequence: TGTGCCAGCAGTTTAGCAGGATGGACCGGGGAGCTGTTTTTT. This codes for CASSLAGWTGELFF. The full variable domain, in which reference TRBV28 and TRBJ2-2 provide the parts outside the CDR3, is DVKVTQSSRYLVKRTGEKVFLECVQDMDHENMFWYRQDPGLGLRLIYFSYDVKMKEKGDIPEGYSVSREKKERFSLILESASTNQTSMYLCASSLAGWTGELFFGEGSRLTVL.

The chain carries TRBV6-6 and TRBJ1-1, with a tentative D call TRBD1 (5 bases). The CDR3 has 13 residues. The V end lost 7 bases, the J end lost 11 bases, and 20 bases lay between the germline ends. Per the germline V gene, CDR1 is MNHNY and CDR2 is SVGAGI (reference sequence). The CDR3 loop is CASKLVGGVWAFF. In DNA, the CDR3 is TGTGCCAGCAAACTGGTAGGAGGGGTGTGGGCTTTCTTT.

The gene calls are TRBV18 and TRBJ1-5; a possible D gene is TRBD1 (6 bases). Germline V gene data show CDR1 as KGHSH and CDR2 as LQKENI. CDR3 size: 15 residues. The V end was cut by 3 bases, the J end by 4 bases, with 13 bases between. The CDR3 protein is CASSPGLQGNQPQHF. The CDR3 DNA is TGTGCCAGCTCACCTGGCCTCCAGGGGAATCAGCCCCAGCATTTT.

The CDR3, as DNA: TGTGCCAGCAGCTTAGTCTATCGTGCGGGAGAGTACGAGCAGTACTTC. Translated, it gives CASSLVYRAGEYEQYF. The V and J genes are TRBV7-2 and TRBJ2-7, with 7 bases lining up with TRBD2. V shed 1 base and J 4 bases; nucleotides not matched to a gene: 10. CDR1 is SGHTA, CDR2 FQGNSA, per germline. The CDR3 extends over 16 amino acids.

The chain links TRBV29-1 to TRBJ1-2; possibly TRBD1 for D (5 bases). Trimming took off 3 bases at V and 4 bases at J, with 30 bases between the two ends. This CDR3 is built from 19 residues. The V gene's germline CDR1 is SQVTM and CDR2 ANQGSEA. CDR3 nucleotides: TGCAGCGTTGATCCCCAGGGCTCGCAAGAAAGGGCAGATTCCTATGGCTACACCTTC. Translation gives CSVDPQGSQERADSYGYTF.

The chain joins TRBV7-8 to TRBJ2-5; 15 bases line up with TRBD2. From germline, CDR1 is SGHVS and CDR2 FQNEAQ. This CDR3 is built from 16 residues. The V gene end was trimmed by 5 bases and the J gene end by 4 bases; junction bases not matched to a gene: 5. CDR3 sequence reads: CASSVGLAGGLETQYF. CDR3 in DNA: TGTGCCAGCAGCGTGGGACTAGCGGGAGGACTAGAGACCCAGTACTTC.

This rearrangement joins TRBV19 to TRBJ2-7; D possibly corresponds to TRBD1 (6 bases). This CDR3 is built from 13 residues. V dropped 4 bases and J dropped 3 bases, with 10 bases sitting between them. The germline V gene encodes CDR1 LNHDA and CDR2 SQIVND (reference sequence). CDR3 bases: TGTGCCAGTAGTAAGGGGGAAGGCTACGAGCAGTACTTC. Translating it yields CASSKGEGYEQYF. Full variable domain (missing parts from reference TRBV19 and TRBJ2-7): DGGITQSPKYLFRKEGQNVTLSCEQNLNHDAMYWYRQDPGQGLRLIYYSQIVNDFQKGDIAEGYSVSREKKESFPLTVTSAQKNPTAFYLCASSKGEGYEQYFGPGTRLTVT.

The V call is TRBV5-1, the J call TRBJ2-7, with 11 nucleotides matching TRBD2. The CDR3 has 15 amino acids. Germline trimming cut 4 bases from V and 4 bases from J; bases unmatched to any gene: 7. CDR1 and CDR2 (germline): SGHRS, YFSETQ. In DNA form, the CDR3 reads TGCGCCAGCAGCCCCGGGACTAGCGGAGTGTACGAGCAGTACTTC. It yields the protein CASSPGTSGVYEQYF.

The chain links TRBV25-1 to TRBJ1-1, with 9 bases lining up with TRBD1. Trimming at V came to 5 bases and at J to 7 bases, leaving 8 bases not matched to a gene. The CDR3 extends over 14 amino acids. Germline CDR1 MGHDK, CDR2 SYGVNS. DNA for the CDR3: TGTGCCAGCAGTCCACAGGGGGCGCGGGTTGAAGCTTTCTTT. Its protein product is CASSPQGARVEAFF.

The DNA of the CDR3 is TGCGCCAGCAGCCACCTAATTCAGGACAATGAGCAGTTCTTC. Protein: CASSHLIQDNEQFF. The chain combines TRBV4-1 with TRBJ2-1; no clear D gene. V dropped 3 bases and J dropped 5 bases, with 11 bases sitting between them. The CDR3 extends over 14 amino acids. CDR1 and CDR2 from the germline V gene are MGHRA and YSYEKL.

The chain is built from TRBV19 and TRBJ1-2; TRBD1 matches at 7 bases. Germline V gene data show CDR1 as LNHDA and CDR2 as SQIVND (reference sequence). V shed 5 bases and J 6 bases; nucleotides not matched to a gene: 9. This CDR3 has 14 residues. CDR3 protein: CASSLRGLNDGYTF. For the CDR3, the DNA is TGTGCCAGTAGTCTGAGGGGGCTGAACGATGGCTACACCTTC.

This chain uses TRBV6-1 with TRBJ2-2; maybe TRBD2 (5 bases). There are 14 residues in the CDR3. Germline CDR1 and CDR2: MNHNS and SASEGT. V gave up 5 bases and J gave up 3 bases, with 10 bases separating them. As DNA, the CDR3 is TGTGCCAGCAGTACTAGGTGGGACACCGGGGAGCTGTTTTTT. This sequence encodes CASSTRWDTGELFF.

The gene calls are TRBV29-1 and TRBJ1-5; TRBD1 matches at 10 bases. The CDR3 has 12 residues. Per germline, CDR1 SQVTM and CDR2 ANQGSEA. V lost 7 bases to trimming and J lost 8 bases; unmatched junction nucleotides: 5. CDR3 sequence: CSALDRGKPQHF. Written as DNA, the CDR3 is TGCAGCGCCTTGGACAGGGGGAAGCCCCAGCATTTT.